Listed below are T cell receptor beta chains from one sample, sequenced in a study of blood T cell repertoires in COVID-19. Using immunoSEQ multiplex PCR, the repertoire was profiled, and TCRdb retains in-frame clones only, with some absent. The sample lists 150,000 to 200,000 clones, 85% seen once, with about 3% in the top ten. Sequenced: peripheral blood. The receptors were sampled from a human donor with acute or convalescent COVID-19. The donor label of this sample is uncertain. CDR3s include the opening cysteine and the closing phenylalanine or tryptophan. D genes are given only for firm matches. A clone size is listed for some rows: how often the clone was seen (once, few, many), or a class if it is expanded.

abundance	j_gene	v_gene	d_gene	CDR3aa	CDR3nt
.	TRBJ1-5	TRBV19	.	CASEDTHNQPQHF	TGTGCCAGTGAGGATACTCACAATCAGCCCCAGCATTTT
.	TRBJ2-2	TRBV7-3	.	CASSWEVAGELFF	TGTGCCAGCAGTTGGGAGGTCGCGGGGGAGCTGTTTTTT
.	TRBJ2-6	TRBV4-2	.	CASSPTTDSGANVLTF	TGTGCCAGCAGCCCCACGACAGACTCTGGGGCCAACGTCCTGACTTTC
once	TRBJ1-4	TRBV12-3/TRBV12-4	.	CASSRDIGEKLFF	TGTGCCAGCAGCCGGGACATTGGTGAAAAACTGTTTTTT
.	TRBJ2-3	TRBV11-1	TRBD2	CASSSPGLGHF	TGTGCCAGCAGCTCACCGGGACTAGGGCATTTT
once	TRBJ2-7	TRBV6-5	TRBD1	CASSPASGQGYEQYF	TGTGCCAGCAGTCCTGCCTCAGGACAGGGCTACGAGCAGTACTTC
.	TRBJ1-4	TRBV5-1	TRBD1	CASSFDGQGERTNEKLFF	TGCGCCAGCAGCTTCGACGGACAGGGGGAGAGGACTAATGAAAAACTGTTTTTT
once	TRBJ2-3	TRBV29-1	.	CSAGAAIYIDTQYF	TGCAGCGCCGGAGCAGCGATTTACATAGATACGCAGTATTTT
.	TRBJ1-5	TRBV18	TRBD1	CASSPGTGGKRDQPQHF	TGTGCCAGCTCACCAGGGACAGGGGGGAAACGGGATCAGCCCCAGCATTTT
.	TRBJ2-5	TRBV7-7	TRBD2	CASSLGTSGGALETQYF	TGTGCCAGCAGCCTAGGGACTAGCGGGGGGGCCTTAGAGACCCAGTACTTC
few	TRBJ2-1	TRBV25-1	.	CASSEAGASLYNEQFF	TGTGCCAGCAGTGAAGCGGGGGCGTCGTTGTACAATGAGCAGTTCTTC
.	TRBJ1-2	TRBV12-3/TRBV12-4	.	CASSFQGNYGYTF	TGTGCCAGCAGTTTTCAGGGAAACTATGGCTACACCTTC
.	TRBJ1-2	TRBV15	.	CATSRDIARPYGYTF	TGTGCCACCAGCAGAGATATAGCCCGCCCCTATGGCTACACCTTC
few	TRBJ2-1	TRBV11-2	.	CASSLDTRLGRFQWDNEQFF	TGTGCCAGCAGCTTAGATACTCGACTAGGTAGATTTCAATGGGACAATGAGCAGTTCTTC
.	TRBJ2-3	TRBV4-2	TRBD1	CASSQVRKAGTGTKRTDTQYF	TGTGCCAGCAGCCAAGTCCGAAAGGCCGGGACAGGGACCAAAAGGACAGATACGCAGTATTTT
once	TRBJ1-3	TRBV4-1	.	CASSQARQISGNTIYF	TGCGCCAGCAGCCAAGCCCGACAGATCTCTGGAAACACCATATATTTT
once	TRBJ1-1	TRBV5-4	.	CASSSRLDTEAFF	TGTGCCAGCAGCTCCCGGTTGGACACTGAAGCTTTCTTT
.	TRBJ1-5	TRBV6-1	.	CASSETARSNQPQHF	TGTGCCAGCAGTGAGACAGCCAGGAGCAATCAGCCCCAGCATTTT
.	TRBJ2-5	TRBV12-3/TRBV12-4	.	CASSSSQETQYF	TGTGCCAGCTCGTCCAGCCAAGAGACCCAGTACTTC
.	TRBJ1-2	TRBV5-6	.	CASSLEGSANYGYTF	TGTGCCAGCAGCCTTGAGGGTTCAGCTAACTATGGCTACACCTTC
.	TRBJ1-1	TRBV18	.	CASCALQGGNAEAFF	TGTGCCAGCTGCGCTCTTCAGGGCGGGAACGCTGAAGCTTTCTTT
.	TRBJ1-5	TRBV18	TRBD1	CASSPAPGTESNQPQHF	TGTGCCAGCTCACCCGCCCCCGGGACAGAGAGCAATCAGCCCCAGCATTTT
.	TRBJ1-5	TRBV24-1	TRBD1	CATSDPTGASNQPQHF	TGTGCCACCAGTGACCCTACAGGGGCCAGCAATCAGCCCCAGCATTTT
many	TRBJ2-1	TRBV7-3	.	CASSVAQGGGAEQFF	TGTGCCAGCAGCGTAGCCCAGGGGGGAGGCGCTGAGCAGTTCTTC
.	TRBJ2-1	TRBV7-9	TRBD1	CASSFAGGEKKFF	TGTGCCAGCAGCTTCGCAGGGGGCGAAAAGAAGTTCTTC
.	TRBJ2-7	TRBV7-6	.	CASSQQESSYEQYF	TGTGCCAGCAGCCAACAGGAAAGCTCCTACGAGCAGTACTTC
once	TRBJ2-5	TRBV4-3	.	CASSQDPSSGQETQYF	TGCGCCAGCAGCCAAGATCCCAGCAGCGGGCAAGAGACCCAGTACTTC
.	TRBJ1-2	TRBV18	.	CASSPPSGVGYGYTF	TGTGCCAGCTCACCACCGTCAGGGGTGGGGTATGGCTACACCTTC
.	TRBJ2-3	TRBV9	TRBD2	CASSAGLAGGYSSTDTQYF	TGTGCCAGCAGCGCCGGGCTAGCGGGGGGGTATTCTAGCACAGATACGCAGTATTTT
.	TRBJ1-1	TRBV6-5	TRBD1	CASSQDRGKTKAFF	TGTGCCAGCAGCCAGGACAGGGGGAAAACTAAAGCTTTCTTT
.	TRBJ2-5	TRBV7-2	TRBD2	CASSNQRGHFQETQYF	TGTGCCAGCAGTAATCAGCGGGGGCATTTCCAAGAGACCCAGTACTTC
.	TRBJ1-1	TRBV7-3	.	CASSLYGGDAEAFF	TGTGCCAGCAGCTTATACGGGGGTGACGCTGAAGCTTTCTTT
once	TRBJ1-1	TRBV19	TRBD1	CASRDRVRSPAFF	TGTGCCAGTAGAGACAGGGTAAGGTCCCCAGCTTTCTTT
.	TRBJ2-7	TRBV29-1	TRBD1	CSAESGTGSYEQYF	TGCAGCGCAGAATCCGGGACAGGTTCCTACGAGCAGTACTTC
.	TRBJ2-5	TRBV30	.	CAWRRRLRDGAQYF	TGTGCCTGGAGACGGCGACTACGGGATGGGGCCCAGTACTTC
once	TRBJ2-5	TRBV24-1	.	CATSDSGKETQYF	TGTGCCACCAGTGACTCAGGGAAAGAGACCCAGTACTTC
.	TRBJ2-7	TRBV7-8	TRBD2	CASSRTGTSGSYEQYF	TGTGCCAGCAGCCGAACCGGGACTAGCGGTTCCTACGAGCAGTACTTC
.	TRBJ1-1	TRBV5-1	TRBD1	CASSLQGDTEAFF	TGCGCCAGCAGCTTGCAGGGGGACACTGAAGCTTTCTTT
once	TRBJ2-7	TRBV6-1	TRBD1	CASSDSGQGAKEQYF	TGTGCCAGCAGTGACAGTGGACAGGGGGCGAAAGAGCAGTACTTC